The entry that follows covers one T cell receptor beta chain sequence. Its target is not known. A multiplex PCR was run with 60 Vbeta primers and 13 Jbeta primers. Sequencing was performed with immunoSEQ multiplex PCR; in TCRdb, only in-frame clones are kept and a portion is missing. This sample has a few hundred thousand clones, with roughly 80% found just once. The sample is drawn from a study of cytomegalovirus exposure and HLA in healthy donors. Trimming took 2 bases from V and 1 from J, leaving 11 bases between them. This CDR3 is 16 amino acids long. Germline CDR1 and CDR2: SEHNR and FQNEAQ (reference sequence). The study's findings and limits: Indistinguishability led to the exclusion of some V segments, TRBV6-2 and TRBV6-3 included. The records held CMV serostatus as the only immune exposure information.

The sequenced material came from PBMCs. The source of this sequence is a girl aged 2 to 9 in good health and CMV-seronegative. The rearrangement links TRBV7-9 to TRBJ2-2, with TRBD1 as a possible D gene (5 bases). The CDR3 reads CASSLKQVMNTGELFF. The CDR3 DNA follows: TGTGCCAGCAGCTTAAAACAGGTTATGAACACCGGGGAGCTGTTTTTT.